This T cell receptor (beta chain) was found in a study of cytomegalovirus exposure and HLA in healthy donors. The assay was immunoSEQ multiplex PCR, and TCRdb's table has in-frame clones only and misses some. The sample holds 150,000 to 200,000 clones, about 90% seen once. The CDR3 sequence is 12 residues long. Germline V lookup: CDR1 SGDLS, CDR2 YYNGEE. V was clipped by 10 bases and J by 6 bases; unmatched bases: 1. The receptor was derived from a woman in her twenties or thirties in good health and CMV-seronegative. Sample: PBMCs. The chain employs TRBV9 and TRBJ2-1; TRBD2 agrees at 13 bases. The CDR3 DNA is TGTGCCGGACTAGCGGGGGCCAATGAGCAGTTCTTC. Residues: CAGLAGANEQFF.